This record concerns one TCR beta chain sequence. Compared with germline, one end of the junction differs, possibly owing to a read error. The CDR3 runs 12 residues. Germline values: CDR1 GTSNPN, CDR2 SVGIG (reference sequence). The data were taken from a study of T cells after yellow fever vaccination. TCRdb analysed the 5' RACE reads with MiXCR anew, one entry per CDR3 protein. The table shows about 300,000 distinct CDR3 sequences, with roughly 4.3% occurring only once. The rearrangement uses TRBV30 and TRBJ1-3; no firm D call. The receptor's source is a man between 18 and 35 years old who received the YFV17D yellow fever vaccine. The input for sequencing was PBMCs, taken 5 days after the yellow fever booster vaccination. The CDR3 reads CAWRDLSPEARF. CDR3 DNA: TGTGCCTGGAGAGACCTCTCTCCGGAAGCGAGGTTT.